A selection of T cell receptor beta chains follows, all from one sample in a study of cytomegalovirus exposure and HLA in healthy donors. Generated by immunoSEQ multiplex PCR, the TCRdb table keeps only in-frame clones and is missing some. The sample lists 200,000 to 250,000 clones; approximately 78% were seen once. The source material was PBMCs. The source of these receptors is a man aged 25-40 years in good health and CMV-seronegative. Both conserved end residues are part of each CDR3. The D gene is left open where the match is weak. A clone size is listed for some rows: how often the clone was seen (once, few, many), or a class if it is expanded.

d_gene	j_gene	abundance	v_gene	CDR3aa	CDR3nt
TRBD2	TRBJ2-1	NA	TRBV15	CATSRDRPGLAGHNEQFF	TGTGCCACCAGCAGAGATCGACCGGGACTAGCGGGGCACAATGAGCAGTTCTTC
NA	TRBJ2-1	NA	TRBV5-4	CASSLGQEQFF	TGTGCCAGCAGCTTGGGGCAAGAGCAGTTCTTC
NA	TRBJ1-2	NA	TRBV6-6	CASSYEGGGYGYTF	TGTGCCAGCAGTTACGAGGGGGGGGGCTATGGCTACACCTTC
TRBD1	TRBJ1-6	few	TRBV6-5	CASTKSYEGASPLHF	TGTGCCAGCACCAAATCCTACGAGGGGGCTTCACCCCTCCACTTT
NA	TRBJ2-3	NA	TRBV6-1	CASSDSGLLGDTQYF	TGTGCCAGCAGTGACTCGGGACTCTTAGGGGATACGCAGTATTTT
NA	TRBJ2-2	NA	TRBV7-8	CASSLILRVSPNTGELFF	TGTGCCAGCAGCTTAATTCTGAGGGTATCACCCAACACCGGGGAGCTGTTTTTT
TRBD1	TRBJ1-1	few	TRBV7-9	CASSRDRATEAFF	TGTGCCAGCAGTCGGGACAGGGCCACTGAAGCTTTCTTT
NA	TRBJ1-1	few	TRBV5-4	CASSLGGSRTEAFF	TGTGCCAGCAGCTTGGGGGGCAGCCGCACTGAAGCTTTCTTT
TRBD1	TRBJ1-4	few	TRBV6-5	CASSYGDRGSEKLFF	TGTGCCAGCAGTTACGGAGACAGGGGGTCTGAAAAACTGTTTTTT
TRBD2	TRBJ2-7	NA	TRBV29-1	CSVVTSGGPSPYEQYF	TGCAGCGTTGTGACTAGCGGGGGGCCAAGCCCCTACGAGCAGTACTTC
TRBD1	TRBJ1-4	few	TRBV27	CASSVTGTATNEKLFF	TGTGCCAGCAGTGTGACAGGGACCGCAACTAATGAAAAACTGTTTTTT
NA	TRBJ1-5	NA	TRBV6-5	CASSYAGLGQPQHF	TGTGCCAGCAGTTACGCAGGGCTAGGTCAGCCCCAGCATTTT
NA	TRBJ2-5	NA	TRBV15	CATSTTRLETQYF	TGTGCCACCAGCACCACTAGACTCGAGACCCAGTACTTC
NA	TRBJ2-7	few	TRBV6-6	CASGGATGSYEQYF	TGTGCCAGCGGAGGGGCCACGGGGTCCTACGAGCAGTACTTC
TRBD1	TRBJ1-2	NA	TRBV14	CASSRGTQGAATF	TGTGCCAGCAGCCGCGGAACACAGGGGGCGGCCACCTTC
NA	TRBJ1-1	NA	TRBV7-3	CASSLSPSTEAFF	TGTGCCAGCAGCTTATCTCCCAGTACTGAAGCTTTCTTT
TRBD1	TRBJ2-7	NA	TRBV19	CASSISATGGYTEQYF	TGTGCCAGTAGTATTAGCGCGACAGGGGGGTATACCGAGCAGTACTTC
NA	TRBJ1-6	NA	TRBV5-6	CASSLDISRGSYNSPLHF	TGTGCCAGCAGCTTGGATATTTCGAGGGGGTCCTATAATTCACCCCTCCACTTT
NA	TRBJ1-4	NA	TRBV6-5	CASSYSTGFNEKLFF	TGTGCCAGCAGTTACTCGACCGGGTTTAATGAAAAACTGTTTTTT
NA	TRBJ1-1	NA	TRBV18	CASSPQPGNTGAFF	TGTGCCAGCTCACCACAGCCAGGGAACACTGGAGCTTTCTTT
TRBD1	TRBJ2-7	NA	TRBV6-6	CASSYLGQGGAEQYF	TGTGCCAGCAGTTACCTGGGACAGGGGGGGGCCGAGCAGTACTTC
NA	TRBJ2-2	NA	TRBV21-1	CATPGGQGHTGELFF	TGTGCCACGCCCGGGGGACAGGGCCACACCGGGGAGCTGTTTTTT
NA	TRBJ1-6	NA	TRBV21-1	CAGPRKRTGSNSPLHF	TGTGCCGGACCCAGAAAACGGACAGGGAGTAATTCACCCCTCCACTTT
NA	TRBJ1-1	NA	TRBV28	CASSYTVRLEAFF	TGTGCCAGCAGTTATACAGTCAGGCTAGAAGCTTTCTTT
TRBD1	TRBJ2-3	NA	TRBV30	CAWCDRALPSVGTDTQYF	TGTGCCTGGTGTGACAGGGCCCTCCCGAGCGTAGGCACAGATACGCAGTATTTT
NA	TRBJ1-4	NA	TRBV4-1	CASSPDGGARNEKLFF	TGCGCCAGCAGCCCCGATGGCGGCGCCCGGAATGAAAAACTGTTTTTT
TRBD1	TRBJ1-4	NA	TRBV28	CASSTIMRRDRAQEKLFF	TGTGCCAGCAGTACCATCATGCGCCGGGACAGGGCGCAAGAAAAACTGTTTTTT
NA	TRBJ2-5	NA	TRBV7-9	CASTPGVTRETQYF	TGTGCCAGCACCCCAGGGGTAACACGAGAGACCCAGTACTTC
TRBD2	TRBJ2-1	NA	TRBV6-5	CASSLSGGAWDEQFF	TGTGCCAGCAGTCTTAGCGGGGGGGCCTGGGATGAGCAGTTCTTC
NA	TRBJ2-1	NA	TRBV29-1	CSVQGLEMYNEQFF	TGCAGCGTCCAGGGATTGGAAATGTACAATGAGCAGTTCTTC
TRBD1	TRBJ2-2	NA	TRBV19	CASSTDRRNTGELFF	TGTGCCAGTTCTACGGACAGGCGGAACACCGGGGAGCTGTTTTTT
NA	TRBJ2-1	NA	TRBV20-1	CSAPHRNEQFF	TGCAGTGCACCTCACAGAAATGAGCAGTTCTTC
NA	TRBJ1-1	once	TRBV2	CASTPQLYTEAFF	TGTGCCAGCACCCCGCAGTTGTACACTGAAGCTTTCTTT
TRBD2	TRBJ2-3	NA	TRBV7-2	CASSFRLAGGPRVVDTQYF	TGTGCCAGCAGCTTCCGACTAGCGGGGGGGCCGAGAGTTGTGGATACGCAGTATTTT
NA	TRBJ2-2	few	TRBV7-8	CASSLGSANTGELFF	TGTGCCAGCAGCTTAGGAAGCGCGAACACCGGGGAGCTGTTTTTT
TRBD2	TRBJ2-3	NA	TRBV5-1	CASSLAGAGGTDTQYF	TGCGCCAGCAGCTTGGCCGGAGCGGGGGGTACAGATACGCAGTATTTT